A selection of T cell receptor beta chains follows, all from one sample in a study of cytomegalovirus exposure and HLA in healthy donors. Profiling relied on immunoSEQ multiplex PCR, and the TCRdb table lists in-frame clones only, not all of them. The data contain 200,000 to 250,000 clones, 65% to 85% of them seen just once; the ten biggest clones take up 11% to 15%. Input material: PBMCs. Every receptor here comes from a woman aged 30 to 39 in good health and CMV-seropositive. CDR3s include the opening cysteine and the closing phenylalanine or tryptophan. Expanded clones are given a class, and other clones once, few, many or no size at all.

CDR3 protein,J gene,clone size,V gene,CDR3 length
CASSYDGSSYNEQFF,TRBJ2-1,-,TRBV6-5,15
CASSVGLAGEVRGDTQYF,TRBJ2-3,few,TRBV9,18
CASSDLTATYNEQFF,TRBJ2-1,-,TRBV2,15
CAWSVRLAGDGEQFF,TRBJ2-1,-,TRBV30,15
CASSPTKGGSYGYTF,TRBJ1-2,-,TRBV7-3,15
CASSSGQKGSYEQYF,TRBJ2-7,few,TRBV13,15
CASSLDRGPSDEAFF,TRBJ1-1,-,TRBV27,15
CASSQDRGPGTQYF,TRBJ2-5,-,TRBV6-5,14
CASSLFGGTYNEQFF,TRBJ2-1,-,TRBV13,15
CAWSEGTGDGYTF,TRBJ1-2,-,TRBV30,13
CASRRTENTIYF,TRBJ1-3,few,TRBV2,12
CACQEYDGYTF,TRBJ1-2,few,TRBV30,11
CASSGGLSGDGYTF,TRBJ1-2,-,TRBV5-6,14
CATYDGGRADTQYF,TRBJ2-3,-,TRBV6-5,14
CAISDSGRASYEQYF,TRBJ2-7,-,TRBV10-3,15
CAWSGETQYF,TRBJ2-5,-,TRBV30,10
CASSAGGFRTDIRNEQFF,TRBJ2-1,-,TRBV10-2,18
CASSQWLSSDTQYF,TRBJ2-3,-,TRBV7-8,14
CASSFIDRNEAFF,TRBJ1-1,-,TRBV27,13
CASSYAGEGYTF,TRBJ1-2,few,TRBV6-5,12
CASSLWTGEQFF,TRBJ2-1,-,TRBV4-3,12
CAISERATGEGNTIYF,TRBJ1-3,-,TRBV10-3,16
CASSWGSVGGYTF,TRBJ1-2,-,TRBV28,13
CASTGADRTDTQYF,TRBJ2-3,-,TRBV25-1,14
CASSLGTGSNQPQHF,TRBJ1-5,-,TRBV27,15
CASSLGTGVSYEQYF,TRBJ2-7,-,TRBV11-2,15
CASSSRGGRIMNTEAFF,TRBJ1-1,-,TRBV9,17
CASSQATYNEQFF,TRBJ2-1,once,TRBV19,13
CSARKSWDATGELFF,TRBJ2-2,-,TRBV29-1,15
CAWAYSPTYNEQFF,TRBJ2-1,-,TRBV30,14
CASSTGTGGLYGYTF,TRBJ1-2,few,TRBV6-5,15
CASSQTGDTEAFF,TRBJ1-1,-,TRBV7-2,13
CSVEGGSSGIGTDTQYF,TRBJ2-3,many,TRBV29-1,17
CASSLKGGTNSYEQYF,TRBJ2-7,-,TRBV27,16
CASSLRQGGQPQHF,TRBJ1-5,-,TRBV11-2,14
CASSYQGTQPQHF,TRBJ1-5,-,TRBV6-5,13
CASSSILAGGTEQYF,TRBJ2-7,-,TRBV28,15
CASSWAYNEQFF,TRBJ2-1,-,TRBV7-6,12
CASSFSGAGETQYF,TRBJ2-5,-,TRBV5-1,14
CASSHPRLAGERGDTQYF,TRBJ2-3,-,TRBV5-1,18